The present T cell receptor (beta chain) was sequenced within a study of cytomegalovirus exposure and HLA in healthy donors (dated by TCRdb to 2016 to 2017). For context, the study as a whole: The approximately 710 repertoires of the first cohort and the roughly 120 validation repertoires were produced on the same platform, according to a later analysis. The study aimed to test whether cataloging public T cell receptors could reveal signatures of past pathogen exposure. Along with the 666-subject first cohort, a separate validation cohort of roughly 110 different subjects was used. To predict cytomegalovirus infection status, the study brought together high-throughput TCR immunosequencing, statistical association of individual TCRs with disease status, and machine learning.

What the work shows at the level of the full study, not this receptor alone: A few of the identified cytomegalovirus-associated TCR beta chains were confirmed in vitro to be specific for cytomegalovirus antigens. A later analysis lacked HLA typing for the validation cohort, so it scored co-occurrence in that cohort across all 120 repertoires. While some public TCRs were present in many individuals, most TCR sequences turned up only very rarely across donors. In the study, about 150 TCR beta chains were listed as associated with cytomegalovirus. The authors suggested that the approach could potentially be generalized to other disease states and immunological phenotypes. Of the cluster scores, 90% to 95% were above 0 in a later analysis, which found that TCRs clustered in the first cohort also tended to co-occur in the 130 or so validation repertoires. In both the original and validation cohorts, the classifier was reported to diagnose cytomegalovirus status with high specificity and sensitivity.

Concerning this clone: No antigen is known for it. Per-nucleotide qualities are absent, and no much larger clonotype sits a single base away.

The library was produced with the immunoSEQ multiplex PCR assay. Under the source paper's analysis protocol: A statistical classification framework was built for diagnosing cytomegalovirus status from the catalog of TCR beta chain sequences. TCRdb's version of the immuneACCESS table is confined to in-frame rearrangements and falls short of the full clone set. An unresolved V gene accounts for under half of the shortfall where checked; the remainder is of unknown origin. Clone size and the V and J calls come from that table; the DNA yielded D and trimming. Present in this sample are hundreds of thousands of clones, roughly 83% of which were seen just once. Roughly 5.5% of the sample comes from the top ten. The donors were included in the validation cohort of over a hundred subjects, a group kept apart from the roughly 700-subject first cohort. V is clipped by 2 bases and J by 3 bases, and the sequence between their germline boundaries is 13 bases long. The CDR3, from cysteine to phenylalanine, totals 15 residues. Solely the CDR3 DNA is kept, with 45 bases framed from the first base. The germline V gene yields MNHNS for CDR1 and SASEGT for CDR2.

The rearranged chain carries TRBV6-1 and TRBJ1-2; the D segment could be TRBD1, given 6 matching bases. The origin of this receptor is a young woman in good health and CMV-seronegative. Sequences were obtained from PBMCs. In nucleotides, the sequence is TGTGCCAGCAGTGAACTAAGGACAGCCTACTATGGCTACACCTTC. Its protein is CASSELRTAYYGYTF.